Each of the 10 T cell receptor beta chains below was sequenced from the same sample in a study of T cell clonotyping in hematopoietic cell transplantation. TCRdb keeps only in-frame clones here, not all; method: immunoSEQ multiplex PCR. The table includes approximately 75,000 clones, roughly 94% detected once. Sequenced input: peripheral blood mononuclear cells. These receptors all stem from a man between 50 and 59 years old in good health. Some clones in this sample may be carry-over from other donors' samples.

The chain recombines TRBV6-5 with TRBJ2-2; the match to TRBD2 covers 10 bases. The trim removed 2 bases at V and 5 bases at J, leaving 5 bases unmatched. This CDR3 contains 16 residues. The V gene's germline CDR1 is MNHEY and CDR2 SVGAGI. CDR3 in amino acids: CASSYRASGRTGELFF. CDR3 nucleotides: TGTGCCAGCAGTTACAGGGCTAGCGGGAGAACCGGGGAGCTGTTTTTT.

The genes are TRBV5-1 and TRBJ2-1, with D maybe TRBD1 (5 bases). V was shortened by 0 bases and J by 6 bases, with 13 bases between the two germline ends. Germline CDR1 is SGHRS and CDR2 is YFSETQ. The CDR3 is 15 residues long. CDR3: CASSLDTGQGNEQFF. DNA for the CDR3: TGCGCCAGCAGCTTGGACACCGGGCAGGGCAATGAGCAGTTCTTC.

J is TRBJ1-2 and V is TRBV5-4; 8 nucleotides align to TRBD1. Germline CDR1 and CDR2: SGHNT and YYREEE (reference sequence). The CDR3 is 16 amino acids. V trimming: 0 bases; J trimming: 7 bases; junction bases outside the gene matches: 11. CDR3 amino acids: CASSLAGGAFFGGYTF. CDR3 DNA sequence: TGTGCCAGCAGCTTGGCAGGGGGCGCTTTTTTCGGTGGCTACACCTTC.

V gene TRBV5-1 combines with J gene TRBJ2-7, with 7 bases lining up with TRBD1. V dropped 4 bases and J dropped 6; count of bases not matched to a gene: 10. Germline CDR1 SGHRS, CDR2 YFSETQ. The CDR3 is 14 residues long. CDR3 sequence reads: CASSPTQGTGEQYF. CDR3 bases: TGCGCCAGCAGCCCTACACAGGGGACGGGCGAGCAGTACTTC. The full variable domain, rest sourced from reference TRBV5-1 and TRBJ2-7, is KAGVTQTPRYLIKTRGQQVTLSCSPISGHRSVSWYQQTPGQGLQFLFEYFSETQRNKGNFPGRFSGRQFSNSRSEMNVSTLELGDSALYLCASSPTQGTGEQYFGPGTRLTVT.

There are a few counts of this clone. This chain joins TRBV29-1 and TRBJ1-2, with D hard to call. CDR3 length: 14 residues. V was pared by 7 bases and J by 0 bases, with 15 bases between. Germline assignment: CDR1 SQVTM and CDR2 ANQGSEA. The CDR3 loop reads CSASPDGPNYGYTF. The DNA for the CDR3 is TGCAGCGCCTCTCCGGACGGACCTAACTATGGCTACACCTTC.

This rearrangement joins TRBV5-1 to TRBJ2-7, with 9 bases fitting TRBD1. Per the germline V gene, CDR1 is SGHRS and CDR2 is YFSETQ. The CDR3 runs 15 residues. After removal of 4 bases from V and 5 bases from J, the junction contained 10 bases not matched to a gene. The CDR3, as DNA: TGCGCCAGCAGCCAGAGAGGACAGGGGATGGACGAGCAGTACTTC. As protein: CASSQRGQGMDEQYF.

As concerns this clone: The identical CDR3 is also encoded by other nucleotide sequences in the sample. This chain joins TRBV6-5 and TRBJ1-1, with no clear D. V gave up 2 bases and J gave up 1 base, with 5 bases separating them. In germline, CDR1 is MNHEY, CDR2 SVGAGI. CDR3 length equals 13 residues. The CDR3 sequence: CASSYNRNTEAFF. CDR3 nucleotide sequence: TGTGCCAGCAGTTACAACCGGAACACTGAAGCTTTCTTT.

The rearrangement joins TRBV6-1 to TRBJ2-6, with D possibly being TRBD1 or TRBD2 (5 bases each). Germline loops: CDR1 MNHNS, CDR2 SASEGT. Trimming shortened V by 4 bases and J by 1 base, and 8 bases separated the two germline ends. The CDR3 length is 15 residues. The CDR3 loop reads CASSGGSSGANVLTF. Here the CDR3 DNA reads TGTGCCAGCAGTGGGGGGAGTTCTGGGGCCAACGTCCTGACTTTC.

The chain recombines TRBV29-1 with TRBJ2-1; 9 bases fit TRBD1. Germline CDR1 is SQVTM and CDR2 is ANQGSEA. The trim removed 7 bases at V and 1 base at J, leaving 5 bases unmatched. There are 14 residues in the CDR3. The CDR3, as DNA: TGCAGCGCTCTGGGACAGGGTTCCTACAATGAGCAGTTCTTC. The encoded protein is CSALGQGSYNEQFF.

The CDR3 protein is CSATQGTEAFF. CDR3 DNA: TGCAGTGCTACCCAGGGAACTGAAGCTTTCTTT. This sequence joins TRBV20-1 and TRBJ1-1, with D tentatively TRBD1 (5 bases). The germline V gene encodes CDR1 DFQATT and CDR2 SNEGSKA (reference sequence). V was pared by 4 bases and J by 5 bases, with 8 bases between. This CDR3 is built from 11 residues.